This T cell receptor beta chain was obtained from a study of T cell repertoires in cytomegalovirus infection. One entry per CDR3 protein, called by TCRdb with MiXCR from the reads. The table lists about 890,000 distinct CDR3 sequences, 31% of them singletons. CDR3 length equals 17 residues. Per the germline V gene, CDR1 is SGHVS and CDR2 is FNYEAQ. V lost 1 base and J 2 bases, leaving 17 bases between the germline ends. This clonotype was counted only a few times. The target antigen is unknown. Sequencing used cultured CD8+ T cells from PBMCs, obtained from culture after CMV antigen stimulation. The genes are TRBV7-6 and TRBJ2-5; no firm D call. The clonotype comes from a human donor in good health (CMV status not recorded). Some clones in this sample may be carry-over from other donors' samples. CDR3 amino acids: CASSLVRRNLNQETQYF. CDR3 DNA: TGTGCCAGCAGCTTAGTTCGCCGGAACCTTAATCAAGAGACCCAGTACTTC.